The 18 T cell receptor beta chains presented below share a single source sample, sequenced in a study of T cells in localized non-small cell lung cancer (dated by TCRdb to about 2020). Receptor libraries were prepared by the immunoSEQ multiplex PCR assay. The source is immuneACCESS, and TCRdb retained only in-frame sequences with V and J called. Part of the clones is not carried over; for the studies checked, unresolved V genes explain less than half of this, and the remainder is unexplained. The sample data list about 2,600 clones, and more than 20% of these were observed just once. In total, the top ten clones hold around 6.1% of the sample. Source: lung tumor tissue, taken before any cancer treatment. The receptor set was obtained from a man aged 40 to 75 with stage II lung adenocarcinoma.

The chain combines TRBV6-7 with TRBJ1-2; no definite D call. TRBV6-7 is classed as an ORF, of uncertain function. Trimming took 3 bases from V and 2 from J, leaving 13 bases between them. The CDR3 totals 15 residues. CDR3 nucleotide sequence: TGTGCCAGCAGTTATCTGAGCGATCCCAACTATGGCTACACCTTC. This gives the protein CASSYLSDPNYGYTF.

The rearrangement joins TRBV19 to TRBJ2-1; TRBD1 might be the D (6 bases). The germline gives CDR1 LNHDA, CDR2 SQIVND (reference sequence). The CDR3 is 15 amino acids. V lost 5 bases to trimming and J lost 0 bases, with 11 bases between them. CDR3 DNA sequence: TGTGCCAGTAGTCCCGACAGGAGCTCCTACAATGAGCAGTTCTTC. The encoded protein is CASSPDRSSYNEQFF. Combining the CDR3 with reference TRBV19 and TRBJ2-1 gives the whole variable domain DGGITQSPKYLFRKEGQNVTLSCEQNLNHDAMYWYRQDPGQGLRLIYYSQIVNDFQKGDIAEGYSVSREKKESFPLTVTSAQKNPTAFYLCASSPDRSSYNEQFFGPGTRLTVL.

This clone was detected only a few times. This rearrangement joins TRBV6-8 to TRBJ2-1, with 8 bases identical to TRBD1. V was pared by 7 bases and J by 6 bases, with 2 bases of the junction left unmatched. The CDR3 has 12 residues. Germline loops: CDR1 MNHGY, CDR2 SAAAGT. This CDR3 reads CASNRGSNEQFF. The CDR3 region has the DNA TGTGCCAGCAACAGGGGGTCCAATGAGCAGTTCTTC.

Sample share makes this clone medium-sized. The chain has TRBV6-8 and TRBJ1-1, with D hard to call. This CDR3 has 12 amino acids. Trimming shortened V by 8 bases and J by 10 bases, and 17 bases separated the two germline ends. CDR1 MNHGY and CDR2 SAAAGT come from the germline V gene. The CDR3 sequence is CASGKTLRVAFF. The CDR3 DNA is TGTGCCAGCGGGAAAACGCTTCGGGTAGCTTTCTTT.

J is TRBJ1-5 and V is TRBV15; TRBD1 aligns across 8 bases. The ends lost 4 bases at V and 3 bases at J; junction bases unmatched: 14. CDR3 length: 18 residues. Germline CDR1 is LNHNV and CDR2 is YYDKDF (reference sequence). The CDR3 DNA reads TGTGCCACCAGCACGGAACAGGGACAGGACTTCTCCAATCAGCCCCAGCATTTT. Translating gives CATSTEQGQDFSNQPQHF.

The rearrangement links TRBV11-3 to TRBJ1-1, with a possible D match to TRBD1 (6 bases). The germline V and J ends were trimmed by 6 bases and 7 bases, with 18 bases remaining between them. The CDR3 consists of 14 residues. Germline V gives CDR1 SGHNT, CDR2 YENEEA. The CDR3 region has the DNA TGTGCCAGCAGATGGACTACAGGGCGGGGTGAAGCTTTCTTT. It translates to CASRWTTGRGEAFF.

This rearrangement joins TRBV11-3 to TRBJ1-1; D unclear. Germline CDR1 is SGHNT and CDR2 is YENEEA. This CDR3 comprises 15 residues. V was cut by 3 bases and J by 2 bases, with 13 bases left in between. The DNA of the CDR3 is TGTGCCAGCAGCTTTGAGTTCCGGGAAAACACTGAAGCTTTCTTT. Translated, it gives CASSFEFRENTEAFF. The whole variable domain, remainder taken from reference TRBV11-3 and TRBJ1-1, is EAGVVQSPRYKIIEKKQPVAFWCNPISGHNTLYWYLQNLGQGPELLIRYENEEAVDDSQLPKDRFSAERLKGVDSTLKIQPAELGDSAVYLCASSFEFRENTEAFFGQGTRLTVV.

This clone came up a few times. This sequence joins TRBV11-3 and TRBJ2-1, with 8 bases that match TRBD2. The V and J ends lost 8 bases and 7 bases, in that order; junction bases with no gene match: 13. The length of the CDR3 is 15 residues. CDR1 and CDR2 (germline): SGHNT, YENEEA. The CDR3 DNA sequence: TGTGCCAGCGCTCCCCGTCGGGGGGGGGAAAATGAGCAGTTCTTC. Encoded protein: CASAPRRGGENEQFF.

This chain joins TRBV11-3 and TRBJ2-5; 9 bases fit TRBD2. CDR3 length equals 16 residues. The germline CDR1 and CDR2 sequences are SGHNT and YENEEA. V was pared by 0 bases and J by 3 bases, with 5 bases of the junction left unmatched. The CDR3 DNA reads TGTGCCAGCAGCTTAGATAGGGCTAGCGGGAAAGAGACCCAGTACTTC. Its translation: CASSLDRASGKETQYF.

The rearrangement uses TRBV29-1 and TRBJ2-1, with TRBD2 identical over 16 bases. J lost 0 bases, V lost 6 bases, and 5 bases had no gene match. CDR3 length: 17 amino acids. Germline lookup yields CDR1 SQVTM and CDR2 ANQGSEA. CDR3 DNA sequence: TGCAGCGTGGGACTAGCGGGAGGGTCGGGCTCCTACAATGAGCAGTTCTTC. This gives the protein CSVGLAGGSGSYNEQFF.

The rearrangement joins TRBV6-8 to TRBJ2-7; a weak D match, TRBD1 (6 bases). This CDR3 is built from 13 residues. Trimming took 5 bases from V and 2 from J, leaving 10 bases between them. The germline V gene encodes CDR1 MNHGY and CDR2 SAAAGT. This CDR3 is CASSLDRAYEQYF. DNA for the CDR3: TGTGCCAGCAGTCTGGACAGAGCCTACGAGCAGTACTTC.

This clone came up a few times. The V gene is TRBV11-3, the J gene TRBJ2-6; TRBD1 is a possible D gene (5 bases). V was cut by 5 bases and J by 0 bases, with 14 bases left in between. Germline lookup yields CDR1 SGHNT and CDR2 YENEEA. The CDR3 sequence is 17 residues long. The CDR3: CASSEGAFGSGANVLTF. The CDR3 bases are TGTGCCAGCAGCGAAGGGGCATTCGGCTCTGGGGCCAACGTCCTGACTTTC.

This clone is judged large. This chain links TRBV9 with TRBJ2-7; the D call may be TRBD1 or TRBD2 (5 bases each). The CDR3 is 14 residues long. The ends were cut back, 0 bases at V and 2 bases at J, with 9 bases in the middle. CDR1 is SGDLS and CDR2 is YYNGEE in the germline V gene. CDR3: CASSVGGSAYEQYF. The CDR3 DNA reads TGTGCCAGCAGCGTAGGGGGGTCCGCCTACGAGCAGTACTTC. Filled out from reference TRBV9 and TRBJ2-7, the complete variable domain reads DSGVTQTPKHLITATGQRVTLRCSPRSGDLSVYWYQQSLDQGLQFLIQYYNGEERAKGNILERFSAQQFPDLHSELNLSSLELGDSALYFCASSVGGSAYEQYFGPGTRLTVT.

The V and J genes are TRBV5-1 and TRBJ2-2, with 16 bases matching TRBD2. The germline gives CDR1 SGHRS, CDR2 YFSETQ. The V and J ends lost 4 bases and 6 bases, in that order; junction bases with no gene match: 6. CDR3 length equals 17 residues. The CDR3 DNA sequence: TGCGCCAGCAGCGGGGGACTAGCGGGAGGGAGCGCCGGGGAGCTGTTTTTT. This codes for CASSGGLAGGSAGELFF.

The rearrangement links TRBV30 to TRBJ1-2; D remains ambiguous. Germline V gene lookup returns CDR1 GTSNPN and CDR2 SVGIG (reference sequence). CDR3 length: 11 residues. Deletions cut 7 bases from V and 4 bases from J, with 10 bases between. The CDR3 spells CALQTLYGYTF. CDR3 DNA sequence: TGTGCCTTACAGACGCTCTATGGCTACACCTTC.

This sequence joins TRBV9 and TRBJ1-2, with TRBD1 matching 7 bases. Germline values: CDR1 SGDLS, CDR2 YYNGEE. Trimming removed 5 bases from V and 7 bases from J; junction bases left unmatched: 8. The CDR3 extends over 13 amino acids. CDR3 loop: CASSEAGQSGYTF. DNA of the CDR3: TGTGCCAGCAGTGAAGCGGGACAGTCTGGCTACACCTTC.

This clone has more than one count but fewer than ten. CDR3 in amino acids: CASSQGPGGGYGYTF. The CDR3 DNA reads TGTGCCAGCAGCCAAGGCCCAGGGGGCGGCTATGGCTACACCTTC. The rearrangement uses TRBV11-3 and TRBJ1-2; 8 nucleotides agree with TRBD1. Germline V gene data show CDR1 as SGHNT and CDR2 as YENEEA. The J segment lost 4 bases and the V segment lost 5 bases, leaving 9 bases of the junction unmatched. CDR3 length: 15 residues.

The chain uses TRBV19 and TRBJ1-5; no firm D call. This CDR3 spans 17 amino acids. The ends were cut back, 3 bases at V and 0 bases at J, with 15 bases in the middle. Germline CDR1 LNHDA, CDR2 SQIVND (reference sequence). CDR3 nucleotide sequence: TGTGCCAGTAGTATGACCCTCAGACGGTATAGCAATCAGCCCCAGCATTTT. Translating it yields CASSMTLRRYSNQPQHF.